What follows are 25 T cell receptor beta chains derived from one specimen sequenced in a study of beta chain features in type 1 diabetes. Expressed TCRB transcripts were sequenced after all isolated RNA was converted to cDNA. Data came from immunoSEQ multiplex PCR; TCRdb stores just in-frame clones and leaves some out. This sample has 900,000 or so clones, with 15% to 20% found just once. Sequencing was performed on naive CD4+ T cells from blood. The receptor set was obtained from a young woman in good health.

This clone appeared a few times. The gene calls are TRBV7-9 and TRBJ1-1; a possible D gene is TRBD1 (5 bases). V shed 4 bases and J shed 0 bases, with 12 bases lying between them. This CDR3 contains 15 residues. Looked up from germline, CDR1 is SEHNR and CDR2 is FQNEAQ (reference sequence). CDR3 DNA: TGTGCCAGCAGCTCCGGGACCTTTATGAACACTGAAGCTTTCTTT. Translating gives CASSSGTFMNTEAFF.

This clone was counted only a few times. The chain couples TRBV18 to TRBJ1-5; D is undetermined. Germline CDR1 KGHSH, CDR2 LQKENI. The CDR3 covers 14 residues. V lost 3 bases, J lost 0 bases, and 6 bases lay in between. The CDR3: CASSPRSSNQPQHF. The CDR3 region has the DNA TGTGCCAGCTCACCTCGCAGTAGCAATCAGCCCCAGCATTTT.

This chain links TRBV25-1 with TRBJ2-6; D unresolved. Germline CDR1 and CDR2: MGHDK and SYGVNS. V gave up 10 bases and J gave up 0 bases, with 7 bases separating them. This CDR3 contains 13 residues. The CDR3 is CATEISGANVLTF. Here the CDR3 DNA reads TGTGCCACCGAGATCTCTGGGGCCAACGTCCTGACTTTC.

The V and J genes are TRBV2 and TRBJ1-3; 8 positions agree with TRBD1. The CDR3 spans 15 residues. CDR1 is SNHLY and CDR2 is FYNNEI in the germline V gene. As DNA, the CDR3 is TGTGCAATCAATGGACAGGGCAACTCTGGAAACACCATATATTTT. Its protein product is CAINGQGNSGNTIYF.

This clone was detected a few times. This rearrangement joins TRBV15 to TRBJ2-1, with 9 bases lining up with TRBD2. J was trimmed by 3 bases and V by 0 bases; bases with no gene match: 6. CDR1 and CDR2 (germline): LNHNV, YYDKDF (reference sequence). The CDR3 consists of 17 residues. The CDR3, as DNA: TGTGCCACCAGCAGAGATCTGACTAGCGGTCTCTACAATGAGCAGTTCTTC. Amino acids: CATSRDLTSGLYNEQFF.

This clone showed up just a few times. The chain joins TRBV9 to TRBJ2-3; 14 nucleotides match TRBD2. This CDR3 comprises 14 residues. Trimming removed 2 bases from V and 8 bases from J; junction bases left unmatched: 1. Germline V gene sequence: CDR1 SGDLS, CDR2 YYNGEE. CDR3 in DNA: TGTGCCAGCAGCGTTGGGACTAGCGGGAGTACGCAGTATTTT. The encoded protein is CASSVGTSGSTQYF.

In its sample, this clone was seen a few times. This sequence joins TRBV19 and TRBJ1-5, with 8 bases aligning to TRBD1. Germline V gene lookup returns CDR1 LNHDA and CDR2 SQIVND (reference sequence). This CDR3 has 15 residues. Trimming removed 6 bases from V and 2 bases from J; junction bases left unmatched: 6. The CDR3 is CASRDRVGRNQPQHF. DNA of the CDR3: TGTGCCAGTAGGGACAGGGTCGGACGCAATCAGCCCCAGCATTTT.

In this sample, this clone turned up a few times. The chain combines TRBV7-9 with TRBJ1-5, with D perhaps TRBD1 (5 bases). CDR3 size: 17 residues. V shed 5 bases and J shed 0 bases, with 17 bases lying between them. Germline V gene sequence: CDR1 SEHNR, CDR2 FQNEAQ (reference sequence). This chain's CDR3 is CASSRSFGTDSNQPQHF. The CDR3 bases are TGTGCCAGCAGCCGAAGCTTTGGGACGGATAGCAATCAGCCCCAGCATTTT.

This chain links TRBV18 with TRBJ1-3; 8 bases agree with TRBD1. With 3 bases clipped from V and 3 bases from J, the junction kept 4 bases outside the gene matches. The CDR3 sequence is 15 residues long. Germline lookup yields CDR1 KGHSH and CDR2 LQKENI. CDR3 region: CASSPGTGGGNTIYF. The DNA of the CDR3 is TGTGCCAGCTCACCTGGGACAGGTGGTGGAAACACCATATATTTT.

The chain uses TRBV18 and TRBJ2-2, with D unclear. This CDR3 comprises 16 residues. Trimming left V 1 base short and J 4 bases short, with 13 bases between. CDR1 KGHSH and CDR2 LQKENI come from the germline V gene. The CDR3 DNA is TGTGCCAGCTCACCACTTCCCTTGGCCGCCACCGGGGAGCTGTTTTTT. Protein product: CASSPLPLAATGELFF. Drawing the rest from reference TRBV18 and TRBJ2-2, the complete variable domain is NAGVMQNPRHLVRRRGQEARLRCSPMKGHSHVYWYRQLPEEGLKFMVYLQKENIIDESGMPKERFSAEFPKEGPSILRIQQVVRGDSAAYFCASSPLPLAATGELFFGEGSRLTVL.

The gene calls are TRBV6-6 and TRBJ1-5; 8 bases are a match to TRBD1. The length of the CDR3 is 13 residues. Germline-derived CDR1 and CDR2 are MNHNY and SVGAGI (reference sequence). The J segment lost 2 bases and the V segment lost 6 bases, leaving 0 bases of the junction unmatched. CDR3 nucleotide sequence: TGTGCCAGCAGGGACAGGGGCAATCAGCCCCAGCATTTT. Its translation: CASRDRGNQPQHF.

This clone was detected only a few times. The genes are TRBV5-6 and TRBJ2-5; possibly TRBD1 or TRBD2 for D (5 bases each). The CDR3 extends over 16 amino acids. Germline CDR1 SGHDT, CDR2 YYEEEE. Between the trimmed V and J ends, which lost 0 bases and 4 bases, there was a span of 16 bases. CDR3 loop: CASSLDRDGNGETQYF. For the CDR3, the DNA is TGTGCCAGCAGCTTGGATCGGGACGGGAATGGAGAGACCCAGTACTTC.

This clone has a handful of counts. The chain links TRBV25-1 to TRBJ1-3; 7 nucleotides align to TRBD1. Germline trimming cut 11 bases from V and 0 bases from J; bases unmatched to any gene: 13. The CDR3 runs 16 residues. Germline values: CDR1 MGHDK, CDR2 SYGVNS. CDR3 coding DNA: TGTGCCGCCAGCCCAGGGGGGAGCACCTCTGGAAACACCATATATTTT. Translating gives CAASPGGSTSGNTIYF.

A remark on this clone: The same CDR3 arises from other DNA sequences in this sample as well. The chain couples TRBV5-4 to TRBJ2-7; D call uncertain. Looked up from germline, CDR1 is SGHNT and CDR2 is YYREEE (reference sequence). The V gene lost 0 bases and the J gene lost 4 bases, with 8 bases spanning the gap. The CDR3 runs 13 residues. This CDR3 reads CASSLGQSYEQYF. DNA for the CDR3: TGTGCCAGCAGCTTGGGACAATCGTACGAGCAGTACTTC.

The rearrangement links TRBV9 to TRBJ2-1; tentatively, D is TRBD2 (6 bases). This CDR3 is 14 amino acids long. The V gene lost 4 bases and the J gene lost 4 bases, with 12 bases spanning the gap. Germline V gene data show CDR1 as SGDLS and CDR2 as YYNGEE. The CDR3 is CASSTSSLYNEQFF. The CDR3 DNA reads TGTGCCAGCAGCACTAGCTCCCTGTACAATGAGCAGTTCTTC.

The chain combines TRBV5-1 with TRBJ1-1; no clear D gene. The germline V and J ends were trimmed by 2 bases and 2 bases, with 10 bases remaining between them. Germline CDR1 SGHRS, CDR2 YFSETQ. CDR3 length: 14 amino acids. The CDR3 reads CASSFYAGNTEAFF. The CDR3 coding sequence is TGCGCCAGCAGCTTTTACGCCGGAAACACTGAAGCTTTCTTT.

This CDR3 is CASSLVFQPQHF. The CDR3 region has the DNA TGTGCCAGCAGTTTAGTGTTCCAGCCCCAGCATTTT. The rearrangement joins TRBV28 to TRBJ1-5; D not resolved. Germline lookup yields CDR1 MDHEN and CDR2 SYDVKM. This CDR3 has 12 amino acids. The V gene lost 2 bases and the J gene lost 7 bases, with 6 bases spanning the gap.

This clone was detected only a few times. V is TRBV2 and J is TRBJ2-3; D is perhaps TRBD1 or TRBD2 (5 bases each). There are 14 residues in the CDR3. Germline-derived CDR1 and CDR2 are SNHLY and FYNNEI. Deletions cut 6 bases from V and 0 bases from J, with 10 bases between. CDR3 in DNA: TGTGCCAGCAGGGAACGGGACAGCACAGATACGCAGTATTTT. Its protein is CASRERDSTDTQYF.

The rearrangement joins TRBV7-2 to TRBJ2-3; no definite D call. Germline values: CDR1 SGHTA, CDR2 FQGNSA. Trimming pared 6 bases from V and 0 bases from J, leaving 7 bases between. CDR3 length: 13 amino acids. As DNA, the CDR3 is TGTGCCAGCAGAGGCGTTAGCACAGATACGCAGTATTTT. This sequence encodes CASRGVSTDTQYF. Full variable domain (outside the CDR3, taken from reference TRBV7-2 and TRBJ2-3): GAGVSQSPSNKVTEKGKDVELRCDPISGHTALYWYRQSLGQGLEFLIYFQGNSAPDKSGLPSDRFSAERTGGSVSTLTIQRTQQEDSAVYLCASRGVSTDTQYFGPGTRLTVL.

This clone was seen a few times. V and J are TRBV7-2 and TRBJ2-7; no firm D call. This CDR3 spans 13 amino acids. The V gene's germline CDR1 is SGHTA and CDR2 FQGNSA. Trimming shortened V by 4 bases and J by 1 base, and 8 bases separated the two germline ends. The CDR3 here is CASSSPWSYEQYF. CDR3 nucleotides: TGTGCCAGCAGCTCTCCTTGGTCCTACGAGCAGTACTTC.

CDR3 DNA: TGTGCCAGCTACCCAGGTGGGGTGATCTCCGAGCAGTACTTC. Amino acids: CASYPGGVISEQYF. V is TRBV2 and J is TRBJ2-7; no definite D call. Trimming removed 8 bases from V and 6 bases from J, with 20 bases in between. Germline lookup yields CDR1 SNHLY and CDR2 FYNNEI. The CDR3 loop spans 14 amino acids. The full variable domain, rest sourced from reference TRBV2 and TRBJ2-7, is EPEVTQTPSHQVTQMGQEVILRCVPISNHLYFYWYRQILGQKVEFLVSFYNNEISEKSEIFDDQFSVERPDGSNFTLKIRSTKLEDSAMYFCASYPGGVISEQYFGPGTRLTVT.

The chain combines TRBV11-3 with TRBJ2-3; a possible D gene is TRBD2 (5 bases). CDR1 is SGHNT, CDR2 YENEEA, per germline. Trimming removed 4 bases from V and 2 bases from J, with 13 bases in between. The CDR3 runs to 15 residues. The CDR3 bases are TGTGCCAGCAGCTGGACCGGGGTCGCCACAGATACGCAGTATTTT. Residues: CASSWTGVATDTQYF.

This clone was recorded a few times. The CDR3 DNA sequence: TGTGCCAGCAGGGAAAAGAACGGACTAGCCAATGAGCAGTTCTTC. Amino acids: CASREKNGLANEQFF. The chain is built from TRBV11-2 and TRBJ2-1; TRBD2 matches 8 bases. From germline, CDR1 is SGHAT and CDR2 FQNNGV. V dropped 6 bases and J dropped 6; count of bases not matched to a gene: 10. The CDR3 is made up of 15 amino acids.

This chain links TRBV28 with TRBJ2-7; a possible D gene is TRBD1 (5 bases). The V and J ends lost 6 bases and 4 bases respectively, with 13 bases between them. CDR1 is MDHEN, CDR2 SYDVKM, per germline. This CDR3 is built from 13 residues. CDR3 in amino acids: CASSQGGAYEQYF. CDR3 coding DNA: TGTGCCAGCAGCCAGGGTGGGGCTTACGAGCAGTACTTC.

This clone has only a few counts. The chain uses TRBV19 and TRBJ2-2; tentative D call: TRBD2 (6 bases). The CDR3 runs to 15 residues. V was trimmed by 8 bases and J by 7 bases, leaving 20 bases between them. The germline V gene has CDR1 LNHDA and CDR2 SQIVND (reference sequence). The CDR3 here is CASQAGGNFGGELFF. The CDR3 region has the DNA TGTGCCAGTCAAGCTGGCGGGAATTTCGGCGGGGAGCTGTTTTTT. The full variable domain, with the rest looked up from reference TRBV19 and TRBJ2-2, is DGGITQSPKYLFRKEGQNVTLSCEQNLNHDAMYWYRQDPGQGLRLIYYSQIVNDFQKGDIAEGYSVSREKKESFPLTVTSAQKNPTAFYLCASQAGGNFGGELFFGEGSRLTVL.